The rows below give T cell receptor beta chains drawn from one sample of a study of shared clonotypes between healthy human individuals. The method was immunoSEQ multiplex PCR; TCRdb's version includes in-frame clones alone and lacks a portion of them. This sample has some 1 million clones, with 65% to 80% found just once. Sequencing input: memory CD4+ T cells sorted from blood. The receptors originated from a man younger than 35 in good health. Both conserved end residues are part of each CDR3. D genes are given only for firm matches. Only some rows state a clone size, as once, few, many or a class for expanded clones.

abundance: once
d_gene: -
v_gene: TRBV9
j_gene: TRBJ2-3
CDR3aa: CASSVGPRVTDTQYF
CDR3nt: TGTGCCAGCAGCGTAGGTCCCAGAGTAACAGATACGCAGTATTTT

abundance: -
d_gene: -
v_gene: TRBV6-5
j_gene: TRBJ2-7
CDR3aa: CASSSGRTYEQYF
CDR3nt: TGTGCCAGCAGTTCAGGAAGGACCTACGAGCAGTACTTC

abundance: -
d_gene: -
v_gene: TRBV25-1
j_gene: TRBJ2-3
CDR3aa: CASRPAGTDTQYF
CDR3nt: TGTGCCAGCAGACCGGCAGGTACAGATACGCAGTATTTT

abundance: -
d_gene: -
v_gene: TRBV2
j_gene: TRBJ1-1
CDR3aa: CASSEYTEAFF
CDR3nt: TGTGCCAGCAGTGAATACACTGAAGCTTTCTTT

abundance: -
d_gene: -
v_gene: TRBV5-1
j_gene: TRBJ2-1
CDR3aa: CASRDSNEQFF
CDR3nt: TGCGCCAGCAGGGATTCAAATGAGCAGTTCTTC

abundance: -
d_gene: TRBD1
v_gene: TRBV5-4
j_gene: TRBJ2-7
CDR3aa: CASHRGSQYEQYF
CDR3nt: TGTGCCAGCCACAGGGGATCCCAATACGAGCAGTACTTC

abundance: -
d_gene: TRBD1
v_gene: TRBV6-6
j_gene: TRBJ1-6
CDR3aa: CASKGQGYNSPLHF
CDR3nt: TGTGCCAGCAAGGGACAGGGTTATAATTCACCCCTCCACTTT

abundance: -
d_gene: TRBD2
v_gene: TRBV11-2
j_gene: TRBJ2-1
CDR3aa: CASSTTSGVNEQFF
CDR3nt: TGTGCCAGCAGCACAACTAGCGGGGTGAATGAGCAGTTCTTC

abundance: few
d_gene: -
v_gene: TRBV5-1
j_gene: TRBJ2-1
CDR3aa: CASSLAPGRYNEQFF
CDR3nt: TGCGCCAGCAGCTTGGCCCCAGGCCGCTACAATGAGCAGTTCTTC

abundance: -
d_gene: -
v_gene: TRBV5-4
j_gene: TRBJ2-3
CDR3aa: CASSRTGTEDTQYF
CDR3nt: TGTGCCAGCAGCCGCACGGGGACCGAAGATACGCAGTATTTT

abundance: -
d_gene: -
v_gene: TRBV7-6
j_gene: TRBJ2-3
CDR3aa: CASSLANTSPTQYF
CDR3nt: TGTGCCAGCAGCTTAGCGAACACTAGCCCAACGCAGTATTTT

abundance: -
d_gene: TRBD1
v_gene: TRBV19
j_gene: TRBJ1-1
CDR3aa: CASSRQGHTEAFF
CDR3nt: TGTGCCAGTAGTAGACAGGGCCACACTGAAGCTTTCTTT

abundance: once
d_gene: -
v_gene: TRBV28
j_gene: TRBJ2-7
CDR3aa: CASRGDEATYEQYF
CDR3nt: TGTGCCAGCAGGGGGGACGAGGCGACCTACGAGCAGTACTTC

abundance: -
d_gene: TRBD1
v_gene: TRBV7-7
j_gene: TRBJ1-1
CDR3aa: CASSFSDRGSGTEAFF
CDR3nt: TGTGCTAGCAGCTTCAGTGACAGGGGGAGTGGGACTGAAGCTTTCTTT

abundance: -
d_gene: TRBD1
v_gene: TRBV28
j_gene: TRBJ2-3
CDR3aa: CASSLTSGGRDTQYF
CDR3nt: TGTGCCAGCAGTTTGACGTCAGGGGGCAGAGATACGCAGTATTTT

abundance: -
d_gene: TRBD2
v_gene: TRBV30
j_gene: TRBJ2-1
CDR3aa: CAWSPSGGTREFF
CDR3nt: TGTGCCTGGAGCCCTAGCGGGGGGACTAGGGAGTTCTTC

abundance: once
d_gene: -
v_gene: TRBV10-3
j_gene: TRBJ2-5
CDR3aa: CATQQLGGQEETQYF
CDR3nt: TGTGCCACCCAGCAACTCGGGGGGCAAGAAGAGACCCAGTACTTC

abundance: -
d_gene: -
v_gene: TRBV5-1
j_gene: TRBJ1-4
CDR3aa: CASSPTGAQEKLFF
CDR3nt: TGCGCCAGCAGCCCGACGGGGGCGCAGGAAAAACTGTTTTTT

abundance: once
d_gene: -
v_gene: TRBV11-2
j_gene: TRBJ2-2
CDR3aa: CASSLGVQDTGELFF
CDR3nt: TGTGCCAGCAGCTTAGGTGTACAGGACACCGGGGAGCTGTTTTTT

abundance: -
d_gene: TRBD2
v_gene: TRBV7-9
j_gene: TRBJ2-1
CDR3aa: CASSFPGGRDEQFF
CDR3nt: TGTGCCAGCAGCTTCCCCGGGGGGAGGGATGAGCAGTTCTTC

abundance: few
d_gene: -
v_gene: TRBV5-1
j_gene: TRBJ1-2
CDR3aa: CASSTEGDGYTF
CDR3nt: TGCGCCAGCAGTACAGAGGGAGATGGCTACACCTTC

abundance: -
d_gene: TRBD1
v_gene: TRBV5-4
j_gene: TRBJ1-3
CDR3aa: CASSLSGGVLSGNTIYF
CDR3nt: TGTGCCAGCAGCCTCTCAGGGGGCGTTCTCTCTGGAAACACCATATATTTT

abundance: few
d_gene: -
v_gene: TRBV7-6
j_gene: TRBJ1-5
CDR3aa: CASSGAGSNQPQHF
CDR3nt: TGTGCCAGCAGCGGGGCCGGGAGCAATCAGCCCCAGCATTTT

abundance: few
d_gene: -
v_gene: TRBV2
j_gene: TRBJ1-2
CDR3aa: CASVLGGAGYGYTF
CDR3nt: TGTGCCAGCGTCCTGGGAGGGGCCGGGTATGGCTACACCTTC

abundance: -
d_gene: TRBD2
v_gene: TRBV30
j_gene: TRBJ2-3
CDR3aa: CAGGGLAHPTDTQYF
CDR3nt: TGTGCCGGGGGTGGACTAGCCCACCCCACAGATACGCAGTATTTT

abundance: -
d_gene: -
v_gene: TRBV11-2
j_gene: TRBJ2-1
CDR3aa: CASSFVLSSYNEQFF
CDR3nt: TGTGCCAGCAGCTTTGTTCTTAGCTCCTACAATGAGCAGTTCTTC

abundance: -
d_gene: TRBD1
v_gene: TRBV6-5
j_gene: TRBJ1-2
CDR3aa: CASSGGQGPYGYTF
CDR3nt: TGTGCCAGCAGTGGGGGACAGGGGCCTTATGGCTACACCTTC

abundance: -
d_gene: -
v_gene: TRBV10-3
j_gene: TRBJ1-2
CDR3aa: CAISELNYGYTF
CDR3nt: TGTGCCATCAGTGAGTTGAACTATGGCTACACCTTC

abundance: many
d_gene: -
v_gene: TRBV5-4
j_gene: TRBJ2-1
CDR3aa: CASSSQAPTYNEQFF
CDR3nt: TGTGCCAGCAGTTCCCAGGCCCCTACCTACAATGAGCAGTTCTTC

abundance: once
d_gene: -
v_gene: TRBV6-1
j_gene: TRBJ1-2
CDR3aa: CASSPAGGYGYTF
CDR3nt: TGTGCCAGCAGCCCCGCCGGGGGCTATGGCTACACCTTC

abundance: -
d_gene: TRBD1
v_gene: TRBV10-2
j_gene: TRBJ1-5
CDR3aa: CASSQDRANQPQHF
CDR3nt: TGCGCCAGCAGCCAAGACAGGGCCAATCAGCCCCAGCATTTT

abundance: -
d_gene: -
v_gene: TRBV5-1
j_gene: TRBJ2-2
CDR3aa: CASSLQGGTGELFF
CDR3nt: TGCGCCAGCAGCTTGCAGGGCGGGACCGGGGAGCTGTTTTTT

abundance: -
d_gene: -
v_gene: TRBV5-4
j_gene: TRBJ1-2
CDR3aa: CASSLAGRSYYGYTF
CDR3nt: TGTGCCAGCAGCTTGGCCGGCCGTAGCTACTATGGCTACACCTTC

abundance: -
d_gene: -
v_gene: TRBV10-3
j_gene: TRBJ1-1
CDR3aa: CAISGRQTNTEAFF
CDR3nt: TGTGCCATCAGTGGCAGACAGACGAACACTGAAGCTTTCTTT

abundance: -
d_gene: -
v_gene: TRBV2
j_gene: TRBJ2-1
CDR3aa: CASSVKGNEQFF
CDR3nt: TGTGCCAGCAGTGTGAAGGGGAATGAGCAGTTCTTC

abundance: -
d_gene: TRBD1
v_gene: TRBV7-2
j_gene: TRBJ1-6
CDR3aa: CASSPHRGRSSYNSPLHF
CDR3nt: TGTGCCAGCAGCCCACACAGGGGGCGAAGCTCCTATAATTCACCCCTCCACTTT

abundance: once
d_gene: TRBD2
v_gene: TRBV9
j_gene: TRBJ2-7
CDR3aa: CASSVSASGSYEQYF
CDR3nt: TGTGCCAGCAGCGTATCGGCTAGCGGGAGCTACGAGCAGTACTTC

abundance: -
d_gene: TRBD1
v_gene: TRBV30
j_gene: TRBJ1-2
CDR3aa: CAWSEDRGSGYTF
CDR3nt: TGTGCCTGGAGTGAGGACAGGGGAAGTGGCTACACCTTC

abundance: -
d_gene: -
v_gene: TRBV25-1
j_gene: TRBJ2-3
CDR3aa: CASSQQAVDTQYF
CDR3nt: TGTGCCAGCAGTCAACAGGCGGTGGATACGCAGTATTTT

abundance: -
d_gene: TRBD1
v_gene: TRBV27
j_gene: TRBJ2-7
CDR3aa: CASSWSGLTGESNGEQYF
CDR3nt: TGTGCCAGCAGTTGGTCGGGACTGACAGGGGAAAGTAATGGGGAGCAGTACTTC

abundance: -
d_gene: -
v_gene: TRBV30
j_gene: TRBJ1-1
CDR3aa: CAWSLEGGRTEAFF
CDR3nt: TGTGCCTGGAGTTTGGAGGGGGGGCGAACTGAAGCTTTCTTT

abundance: -
d_gene: TRBD1
v_gene: TRBV5-1
j_gene: TRBJ2-1
CDR3aa: CASSLGTGFAQEQFF
CDR3nt: TGCGCCAGCAGCTTGGGGACAGGGTTCGCCCAAGAGCAGTTCTTC

abundance: -
d_gene: -
v_gene: TRBV5-1
j_gene: TRBJ2-1
CDR3aa: CASSLGSPRYNEQFF
CDR3nt: TGCGCCAGCAGCTTGGGCTCCCCGCGCTACAATGAGCAGTTCTTC

abundance: -
d_gene: TRBD1
v_gene: TRBV7-2
j_gene: TRBJ2-2
CDR3aa: CASSGRGQPTGELFF
CDR3nt: TGTGCCAGCAGCGGACGGGGACAGCCAACCGGGGAGCTGTTTTTT

abundance: -
d_gene: -
v_gene: TRBV5-1
j_gene: TRBJ2-2
CDR3aa: CASSFQGTTGELFF
CDR3nt: TGCGCCAGCAGCTTTCAGGGAACCACCGGGGAGCTGTTTTTT

abundance: -
d_gene: -
v_gene: TRBV5-1
j_gene: TRBJ1-4
CDR3aa: CASSPGQSTNEKLFF
CDR3nt: TGCGCCAGCAGCCCCGGACAGTCAACTAATGAAAAACTGTTTTTT

abundance: once
d_gene: -
v_gene: TRBV6-1
j_gene: TRBJ2-6
CDR3aa: CASSTPGANVLTF
CDR3nt: TGTGCCAGCTCAACCCCTGGGGCCAACGTCCTGACTTTC

abundance: -
d_gene: -
v_gene: TRBV29-1
j_gene: TRBJ2-2
CDR3aa: CSVQGLSNTGELFF
CDR3nt: TGCAGCGTGCAGGGATTGAGTAACACCGGGGAGCTGTTTTTT

abundance: -
d_gene: -
v_gene: TRBV7-2
j_gene: TRBJ2-7
CDR3aa: CASSYDEQYF
CDR3nt: TGTGCCAGCAGCTACGACGAGCAGTACTTC